Listed here are 17 T cell receptor beta chains from one sample, sequenced in a study of molecular identifiers for immune sequencing clone quantification. TCRdb passed the PCR reads through MiXCR, listing each CDR3 protein once. The sample lists some 70,000 distinct CDR3 sequences; 15% to 20% were seen once. Sample: naive CD8+ T cells from blood, with Jurkat cell RNA spiked in. Subset given: FACS-sorted CD8+CD4-CCR7+CD45RA+ naive T cells. Every receptor here comes from a human donor in good health. Some libraries in this study had Jurkat cell RNA spiked in.

Ten or more counts support this clonotype. V usage is TRBV5-6 and J usage is TRBJ1-6; D gene uncertain. The CDR3 has 14 amino acids. Germline-derived CDR1 and CDR2 are SGHDT and YYEEEE. The germline V and J ends were trimmed by 2 bases and 7 bases, with 10 bases remaining between them. DNA of the CDR3: TGTGCCAGCAGCTTTTACCTACACAATTCACCCCTCCACTTT. As protein: CASSFYLHNSPLHF.

This clonotype has at least ten counts. V and J are TRBV30 and TRBJ1-1; tentative D call: TRBD1 (5 bases). Trimming took 3 bases from V and 6 from J, leaving 20 bases between them. Germline V gives CDR1 GTSNPN, CDR2 SVGIG (reference sequence). This CDR3 is 15 amino acids long. CDR3 residues: CAWRRIQGLMAEAFF. CDR3 in DNA: TGTGCCTGGAGGAGGATCCAGGGCTTGATGGCTGAAGCTTTCTTT.

There are many counts of this clonotype. This chain joins TRBV7-9 and TRBJ2-3; TRBD1 agrees at 11 bases. J lost 5 bases, V lost 5 bases, and 12 bases had no gene match. The CDR3 consists of 17 residues. CDR1 is SEHNR, CDR2 FQNEAQ, per germline (reference sequence). This CDR3 reads CASSPGGEGQGEDTQYF. The CDR3 DNA is TGTGCCAGCAGCCCAGGGGGGGAGGGACAGGGGGAAGATACGCAGTATTTT.

Notes on this clonotype: A much larger clone lies a single base off, so this may be a read error. The genes are TRBV10-3 and TRBJ1-1; weak D call: TRBD1 (5 bases). The length of the CDR3 is 11 residues. Per the germline V gene, CDR1 is ENHRY and CDR2 is SYGVKD. CDR3 amino acids: CPVLGTGEAFF. Here the CDR3 DNA reads TGTCCGGTCCTTGGTACAGGAGAAGCTTTCTTT.

With respect to this clonotype: At one boundary the junction diverges from the germline segment, which might be a read error. The genes are TRBV2 and TRBJ2-1; a possible D gene is TRBD2 (7 bases). The CDR3 runs 22 residues. Germline-derived CDR1 and CDR2 are SNHLY and FYNNEI. The CDR3 reads CASGDPTTAFARGVRGSNEQFF. CDR3 sequence (DNA): TGTGCCAGCGGTGACCCCACAACGGCCTTCGCTCGGGGGGTTAGGGGGAGCAATGAGCAGTTCTTC.

This clonotype was detected many times. V usage is TRBV19 and J usage is TRBJ2-3, with 8 bases identical to TRBD1. The ends lost 3 bases at V and 5 bases at J; junction bases unmatched: 4. CDR1 LNHDA and CDR2 SQIVND come from the germline V gene (reference sequence). This CDR3 has 14 amino acids. This chain's CDR3 is CASSMGTGEDTQYF. CDR3 DNA: TGTGCCAGTAGTATGGGGACAGGAGAAGATACGCAGTATTTT.

V usage is TRBV12-3 or TRBV12-4 and J usage is TRBJ2-3; the D gene is possibly TRBD2 (5 bases). The CDR3 runs to 13 residues. V lost 7 bases and J 5 bases, leaving 13 bases between the germline ends. CDR3 DNA sequence: TGTGCCAGCATTCCGGACTGGGGAGATACGCAGTATTTT. Its protein product is CASIPDWGDTQYF.

This clonotype was observed at least ten times. V gene TRBV18 combines with J gene TRBJ2-4, with no clear D. V dropped 0 bases and J dropped 5 bases, with 8 bases sitting between them. The CDR3 is 14 amino acids. Germline V gene data show CDR1 as KGHSH and CDR2 as LQKENI. CDR3 loop: CASSPPGNENIQYF. The CDR3 DNA follows: TGTGCCAGCTCACCACCGGGGAACGAAAACATTCAGTACTTC.

This clonotype was seen once. A clone one base away is much larger, so this may be a read error. The chain has TRBV7-8 and TRBJ2-1; TRBD2 is a possible D gene (5 bases). Germline assignment: CDR1 SGHVS and CDR2 FQNEAQ. The CDR3 has 18 amino acids. This CDR3 is CASSAQTGVPGSYNAQFF. In DNA form, the CDR3 reads TGTGCCAGCAGCGCCCAGACCGGGGTTCCTGGGTCCTACAATGCGCAGTTCTTC.

There are a few counts of this clonotype. J is TRBJ1-5 and V is TRBV12-3 or TRBV12-4; D not resolved. This CDR3 spans 15 amino acids. V was clipped by 7 bases and J by 2 bases, with 15 bases between them. CDR3 bases: TGTGCCAGCAATCATCCCGGTGGGGGCAATCAGCCCCAGCATTTT. Protein product: CASNHPGGGNQPQHF.

This clonotype was found a few times. This rearrangement joins TRBV27 to TRBJ2-1; 9 positions agree with TRBD2. The CDR3 runs 16 residues. Germline lookup yields CDR1 MNHEY and CDR2 SMNVEV (reference sequence). The V segment lost 1 base and the J segment 8 bases; nucleotides outside the gene matches: 9. CDR3 coding DNA: TGTGCCAGCAGTTTATTGGCTAGCGGGATGGCTGATGAGCAGTTCTTC. Translation gives CASSLLASGMADEQFF.

The V call is TRBV7-9, the J call TRBJ2-5; D tentatively reads TRBD1 or TRBD2 (5 bases each). This CDR3 is 17 amino acids long. Germline CDR1 reads SEHNR; CDR2 reads FQNEAQ (reference sequence). The V gene lost 0 bases and the J gene lost 2 bases, with 16 bases spanning the gap. CDR3 bases: TGTGCCAGCAGCTTAGCCTCCTTCGGGACGGCACAAGAGACCCAGTACTTC. This encodes CASSLASFGTAQETQYF. The variable domain in full, with the rest retrieved from reference TRBV7-9 and TRBJ2-5, is DTGVSQNPRHKITKRGQNVTFRCDPISEHNRLYWYRQTLGQGPEFLTYFQNEAQLEKSRLLSDRFSAERPKGSFSTLEIQRTEQGDSAMYLCASSLASFGTAQETQYFGPGTRLLVL.

This clonotype was seen many times. The J gene is TRBJ2-3, the V gene TRBV10-3, with TRBD2 matching over 13 bases. The CDR3 sequence is 18 residues long. With V trimmed by 4 bases and J by 6 bases, 13 bases remained unmatched. Germline CDR1 and CDR2: ENHRY and SYGVKD. The CDR3 DNA sequence: TGTGCCATCAGTGGGGCCCGGACTAGCGGGAGTCGGTGGGATACGCAGTATTTT. Residues: CAISGARTSGSRWDTQYF.

In the case of this clonotype: A read error may be the cause here, since a much bigger clone is one base away. Here the CDR3 omits its conserved ending phenylalanine or tryptophan, so a read error is the likely source. The chain couples TRBV11-2 to TRBJ1-2; 8 nucleotides match TRBD1. Trimming removed 5 bases from V and 5 bases from J; junction bases left unmatched: 10. CDR3 size: 15 residues. Germline V gene data show CDR1 as SGHAT and CDR2 as FQNNGV. The CDR3 nucleotides read TGTGCCAGCAGCGATGAACAGGGGGGTTTTTATGGCTACACCCTC. This codes for CASSDEQGGFYGYTL.

This clonotype was seen at least ten times. This chain joins TRBV4-1 and TRBJ2-3; 9 bases map to TRBD2. CDR3 length: 19 residues. Germline assignment: CDR1 MGHRA and CDR2 YSYEKL. V dropped 4 bases and J dropped 4; count of bases not matched to a gene: 18. CDR3 nucleotide sequence: TGCGCCAGCAGCCTCCGTGTTGGCGGGGCGGGAGGGGGAGCAGATACGCAGTATTTT. Its protein is CASSLRVGGAGGGADTQYF.

This clonotype was observed many times. The chain has TRBV7-2 and TRBJ2-1; 11 bases map to TRBD2. Per the germline V gene, CDR1 is SGHTA and CDR2 is FQGNSA. This CDR3 contains 17 residues. V trimming: 2 bases; J trimming: 13 bases; junction bases outside the gene matches: 16. CDR3 in amino acids: CASSLTAQTGLADRQFF. The CDR3 coding sequence is TGTGCCAGCAGCTTAACCGCTCAGACGGGACTAGCGGATCGCCAGTTCTTC.

This clonotype was detected many times. The rearrangement links TRBV9 to TRBJ1-2; a possible D gene is TRBD1 (5 bases). Germline CDR1 is SGDLS and CDR2 is YYNGEE. The CDR3 is 15 residues long. V was clipped by 4 bases and J by 0 bases, with 13 bases between them. CDR3 bases: TGTGCCAGCAGCCCCCGACAGACCGCTAACTATGGCTACACCTTC. This sequence encodes CASSPRQTANYGYTF.